Listed here are 10 T cell receptor beta chains from one sample, sequenced in a study of T-cell reconstitution after alpha-beta-depleted transplantation in children. A library of TCRbeta sequences, prepared with unique molecular identifiers, was generated. TCRdb used MiXCR to reprocess the PCR reads, holding one entry per CDR3 protein. The sample lists some 550,000 distinct CDR3 sequences, 20% to 25% occurring once. The material sequenced was PBMCs, mostly from graft donor cells, taken 360 days after TCRalphabeta/CD19-depleted stem cell transplant. The receptors shown here come from a boy in the first two years of life who had a stem cell transplant for acute myeloid leukemia, so the T cells may come from the graft donor.

This clonotype was found many times. J is TRBJ2-7 and V is TRBV6-2 or TRBV6-3, with 9 bases lining up with TRBD1. Losses at the gene ends were 0 bases for V and 3 bases for J; bases not matched to a gene: 18. This CDR3 has 20 residues. Per germline, CDR1 MNHEY and CDR2 SVGEGT. The CDR3 sequence is CASSYSPGVKEQGANYEQYF. The CDR3 DNA is TGTGCCAGCAGTTACTCTCCGGGCGTGAAGGAACAGGGGGCGAACTACGAGCAGTACTTC.

This clonotype was found many times. The chain joins TRBV18 to TRBJ2-3; 9 bases align to TRBD1. The junction had 1 base not matched to a gene; V was cut back by 1 base and J by 2 bases. The V gene's germline CDR1 is KGHSH and CDR2 LQKENI. This CDR3 contains 15 residues. CDR3 in amino acids: CASSPRDRVTDTQYF. DNA of the CDR3: TGTGCCAGCTCACCACGGGACAGGGTCACAGATACGCAGTATTTT.

There are many counts of this clonotype. The V gene is TRBV7-2, the J gene TRBJ2-3, with 8 nucleotides matching TRBD2. The V gene's germline CDR1 is SGHTA and CDR2 FQGNSA. The junction had 4 bases not matched to a gene; V was cut back by 6 bases and J by 5 bases. The length of the CDR3 is 13 residues. The DNA for the CDR3 is TGTGCCAGCAGATCGGGGGGGGTAGATACGCAGTATTTT. This encodes CASRSGGVDTQYF.

This clonotype was counted many times. The chain couples TRBV11-2 to TRBJ2-3; 14 bases fit TRBD2. Germline V CDR1 and CDR2: SGHAT, FQNNGV. The CDR3 totals 17 residues. Trimming took 5 bases from V and 0 from J; bases not matched to a gene: 4. CDR3 nucleotide sequence: TGTGCCAGCAGCCTAGGGACTAGCGGGGGTAGCACAGATACGCAGTATTTT. Its protein product is CASSLGTSGGSTDTQYF.

Many counts were recorded for this clonotype. The chain recombines TRBV28 with TRBJ1-3; 8 nucleotides agree with TRBD1. In germline, CDR1 is MDHEN, CDR2 SYDVKM. This CDR3 contains 18 residues. Trimming took 4 bases from V and 0 from J; bases not matched to a gene: 11. CDR3 amino acids: CASSSVARGLYSGNTIYF. The CDR3 DNA is TGTGCCAGCAGTTCAGTAGCCAGGGGGCTCTACTCTGGAAACACCATATATTTT.

This clonotype was seen many times. The rearrangement joins TRBV29-1 to TRBJ2-1; 10 nucleotides agree with TRBD1. The CDR3 contains 14 residues. Trimming at V came to 3 bases and at J to 4 bases, leaving 3 bases not matched to a gene. The germline gives CDR1 SQVTM, CDR2 ANQGSEA. CDR3 coding DNA: TGCAGCGTTGAGGGGACAGGGGTTTACAATGAGCAGTTCTTC. Amino acids: CSVEGTGVYNEQFF.

CDR3 bases: TGCGCCAGCAGCCAGATGAGGGGGAAGGTAGGCGACACCGGGGAGCTGTTTTTT. It specifies CASSQMRGKVGDTGELFF. The V and J genes are TRBV4-1 and TRBJ2-2, with D possibly TRBD1 on 6 matching bases. The CDR3 length is 18 residues. The V gene's germline CDR1 is MGHRA and CDR2 YSYEKL. V lost 3 bases and J 3 bases, leaving 20 bases between the germline ends.

This clonotype was detected many times. V is TRBV20-1 and J is TRBJ2-7; 7 bases match TRBD1. The CDR3 extends over 14 amino acids. Germline-derived CDR1 and CDR2 are DFQATT and SNEGSKA (reference sequence). Trimming removed 1 base from V and 0 bases from J; junction bases left unmatched: 3. CDR3 sequence reads: CSARGDSLSYEQYV. Written as DNA, the CDR3 is TGCAGTGCTAGAGGGGACAGTCTCTCCTACGAGCAGTACGTC.

J is TRBJ2-5 and V is TRBV4-3; TRBD1 matches at 10 bases. Germline V CDR1 and CDR2: LGHNA, YSLEER. V shed 4 bases and J 7 bases; nucleotides not matched to a gene: 9. The CDR3 is made up of 15 amino acids. The CDR3 DNA is TGCGCCAGCAGCCCCTCAGACAGGGGGCGGGGGACCCAGTACTTC. Its translation: CASSPSDRGRGTQYF.

The V and J genes are TRBV29-1 and TRBJ1-2, with 7 bases identical to TRBD1. Germline lookup yields CDR1 SQVTM and CDR2 ANQGSEA. This CDR3 comprises 14 residues. V gave up 3 bases and J gave up 4 bases; unmatched junction bases: 8. The CDR3 here is CSVDPGQNRYGYTF. The CDR3, as DNA: TGCAGCGTTGACCCGGGACAGAATCGCTATGGCTACACCTTC.